The rows below give T cell receptor beta chains drawn from one sample of a study of human T cells and chemical hapten exposure. MiXCR, applied by TCRdb to the RACE reads, yields one record per CDR3 protein. The data show roughly 81,000 distinct CDR3 sequences, roughly 8.5% seen once. Sequenced here: whole blood, sampled in connection with sensitization to the hapten diphenylcyclopropenone (DPC). These receptors were obtained from a man aged 40-55 years with alopecia areata. Some clones in this sample may be carry-over from other donors' samples. Both conserved end residues are part of each CDR3. D genes are given only for firm matches. Some rows have no size entry. The others give once, few or many, or a class for an expanded clone.

d_gene: .
v_gene: TRBV27
abundance: .
j_gene: TRBJ1-1
CDR3nt: TGTGCCAGCAGTTTAGGGCAGGTACCCACTGAAGCTTTCTTT
CDR3aa: CASSLGQVPTEAFF

d_gene: .
v_gene: TRBV27
abundance: .
j_gene: TRBJ2-7
CDR3nt: TGTGCCAGCAGTTTAGATGCCGGAGGGGACTACGAGCAGTACTTC
CDR3aa: CASSLDAGGDYEQYF

d_gene: .
v_gene: TRBV7-9
abundance: .
j_gene: TRBJ2-1
CDR3nt: TGTGCCAGCAGCTTAGGGCAGGCAAGCAATGAGCAGTTCTTC
CDR3aa: CASSLGQASNEQFF

d_gene: .
v_gene: TRBV6-2/TRBV6-3
abundance: .
j_gene: TRBJ2-1
CDR3nt: TGTGCCAGCAGTTACCTTGGTGGAGACAATGAGCAGTTCTTC
CDR3aa: CASSYLGGDNEQFF

d_gene: .
v_gene: TRBV20-1
abundance: many
j_gene: TRBJ1-1
CDR3nt: TGCAGTGCTAAGATTGCCAGGGGTCTGAACACTGAAGCTTTCTTT
CDR3aa: CSAKIARGLNTEAFF

d_gene: .
v_gene: TRBV10-2
abundance: many
j_gene: TRBJ1-2
CDR3nt: TGCGCCAGCAGTGAGGGGGCCGGAGGCTACACCTTC
CDR3aa: CASSEGAGGYTF

d_gene: .
v_gene: TRBV2
abundance: .
j_gene: TRBJ1-4
CDR3nt: TGTGCCAGCGGAACAGGGTTTAATGAAAAACTGTTTTTT
CDR3aa: CASGTGFNEKLFF

d_gene: TRBD1
v_gene: TRBV7-3
abundance: many
j_gene: TRBJ2-5
CDR3nt: TGTGCCAGCAGTCCCGGACAGGCCACCGTGACCCAGTACTTC
CDR3aa: CASSPGQATVTQYF

d_gene: .
v_gene: TRBV7-3
abundance: .
j_gene: TRBJ2-3
CDR3nt: TGTGACAGCAGCTCGCGTGGGGGACCAGATACGCAGTATTTT
CDR3aa: CDSSSRGGPDTQYF

d_gene: .
v_gene: TRBV6-2/TRBV6-3
abundance: many
j_gene: TRBJ2-2
CDR3nt: TGTGCCGGGGGGCACACCGGGGAGCTGTTTTTT
CDR3aa: CAGGHTGELFF

d_gene: TRBD2
v_gene: TRBV9
abundance: many
j_gene: TRBJ2-5
CDR3nt: TGTGCCAGCAGCGAGAGCAGCGGGAGGGTGTTCGAGACCCAGTACTTC
CDR3aa: CASSESSGRVFETQYF

d_gene: .
v_gene: TRBV24-1
abundance: many
j_gene: TRBJ2-4
CDR3nt: TGTGCCACCAGTGATTTGCAGATCCCAGGGGCAAACATTCAGTACTTC
CDR3aa: CATSDLQIPGANIQYF

d_gene: TRBD2
v_gene: TRBV9
abundance: few
j_gene: TRBJ2-3
CDR3nt: TGTGCCAGCAACAACCCTGCGGGAGGCACAGATACGCAGTATTTT
CDR3aa: CASNNPAGGTDTQYF

d_gene: TRBD1
v_gene: TRBV12-3/TRBV12-4
abundance: .
j_gene: TRBJ1-2
CDR3nt: TGTGCCAGCAGTTTCCCTACGGGACAGCATGGCTACACCTTC
CDR3aa: CASSFPTGQHGYTF

d_gene: .
v_gene: TRBV20-1
abundance: many
j_gene: TRBJ1-1
CDR3nt: TGCAGTGCTAGAGATAATGTAAACACTGAAGCTTTCTTT
CDR3aa: CSARDNVNTEAFF

d_gene: TRBD2
v_gene: TRBV11-2
abundance: many
j_gene: TRBJ2-3
CDR3nt: TGTGCCAGCAGTCCAAGCGGGAGAGGGGGAGGCACAGATACGCAGTATTTT
CDR3aa: CASSPSGRGGGTDTQYF

d_gene: .
v_gene: TRBV27
abundance: many
j_gene: TRBJ1-6
CDR3nt: TGTGCCAGCAGTTTACAGGGGAATAATTCACCCCTCCACTTT
CDR3aa: CASSLQGNNSPLHF

d_gene: .
v_gene: TRBV19
abundance: few
j_gene: TRBJ1-5
CDR3nt: TGTGCCAGTAGTATCGTAAGGTCTAGCAATCAGCCCCAGCATTTT
CDR3aa: CASSIVRSSNQPQHF

d_gene: TRBD1
v_gene: TRBV30
abundance: .
j_gene: TRBJ1-2
CDR3nt: TGTGCCTTCTCCACCCCCGGACAGGGGGGGTATGGCTACACCTTC
CDR3aa: CAFSTPGQGGYGYTF

d_gene: TRBD2
v_gene: TRBV20-1
abundance: .
j_gene: TRBJ2-7
CDR3nt: TGCAGTGCTTCGAACTGGGGGGGGGGCTACGAGCAGTACTTC
CDR3aa: CSASNWGGGYEQYF

d_gene: .
v_gene: TRBV7-9
abundance: .
j_gene: TRBJ2-1
CDR3nt: TGTGCCAGCAGCTTAGCTTACGGCTCTCGTGAGCAGTTCTTC
CDR3aa: CASSLAYGSREQFF

d_gene: TRBD2
v_gene: TRBV20-1
abundance: few
j_gene: TRBJ2-7
CDR3nt: TGCAGTGCTTCCATCTCGGAGACTAGCGGGAAAGCCGAGCAGTACTTC
CDR3aa: CSASISETSGKAEQYF

d_gene: .
v_gene: TRBV27
abundance: many
j_gene: TRBJ2-1
CDR3nt: TGTGCCAGCAGTCCCGGAGGGGGGTACAATGAGCAGTTCTTC
CDR3aa: CASSPGGGYNEQFF

d_gene: TRBD1
v_gene: TRBV7-2
abundance: many
j_gene: TRBJ1-1
CDR3nt: TGTGCCAGCAGTCTCGACAGGGGCACTGAAGCTTTCTTT
CDR3aa: CASSLDRGTEAFF

d_gene: TRBD2
v_gene: TRBV12-3/TRBV12-4
abundance: few
j_gene: TRBJ2-2
CDR3nt: TGTGCCAGCATCCGGGGGGGAATCAACACCGGGGAGCTGTTTTTT
CDR3aa: CASIRGGINTGELFF

d_gene: TRBD1
v_gene: TRBV6-2/TRBV6-3
abundance: many
j_gene: TRBJ2-7
CDR3nt: TGTGCCAGCAGTTACGGGACAGGGACGCGCGAGCAGTACTTC
CDR3aa: CASSYGTGTREQYF

d_gene: .
v_gene: TRBV2
abundance: many
j_gene: TRBJ2-1
CDR3nt: TGTGCCAGCAGGATACGGTCTCTCTCCTACAATGAGCAGTTCTTC
CDR3aa: CASRIRSLSYNEQFF

d_gene: .
v_gene: TRBV30
abundance: many
j_gene: TRBJ1-5
CDR3nt: TGTGCCTGGTCGGGACTTAGCAATCAGCCCCAGCATTTT
CDR3aa: CAWSGLSNQPQHF

d_gene: TRBD2
v_gene: TRBV18
abundance: .
j_gene: TRBJ2-1
CDR3nt: TGTGCCAGCTCACCACCGAGGAGCGGGAGGATCTACAATGAGCAGTTCTTC
CDR3aa: CASSPPRSGRIYNEQFF

d_gene: .
v_gene: TRBV30
abundance: many
j_gene: TRBJ1-1
CDR3nt: TGTGCCTGGAGTCGCAAGGGAATCGGAACTGAAGCTTTCTTT
CDR3aa: CAWSRKGIGTEAFF

d_gene: .
v_gene: TRBV6-2/TRBV6-3
abundance: .
j_gene: TRBJ2-1
CDR3nt: TGTGCCAGCAGTTACGCGGGACTGACTAATGAGCAGTTCTTC
CDR3aa: CASSYAGLTNEQFF

d_gene: .
v_gene: TRBV7-2
abundance: many
j_gene: TRBJ1-5
CDR3nt: TGTGCCAGCAGCCCTTGGACGGGCTCGAATCAGCCCCAGCATTTT
CDR3aa: CASSPWTGSNQPQHF

d_gene: .
v_gene: TRBV18
abundance: many
j_gene: TRBJ1-2
CDR3nt: TGTGCCAGCTCACCGCGGGGCGACTATGGCTACACCTTC
CDR3aa: CASSPRGDYGYTF

d_gene: .
v_gene: TRBV5-6
abundance: .
j_gene: TRBJ2-5
CDR3nt: TGTGCCAGCAGCTTGAACGGGATTCAAGAGACCCAGTACTTC
CDR3aa: CASSLNGIQETQYF

d_gene: TRBD2
v_gene: TRBV6-5
abundance: .
j_gene: TRBJ2-3
CDR3nt: TGTGCCAGCAGTTACATCGCTAGCGGGATAACAGATACGCAGTATTTT
CDR3aa: CASSYIASGITDTQYF

d_gene: .
v_gene: TRBV5-6
abundance: .
j_gene: TRBJ2-3
CDR3nt: TGTGCCAGCAGCCCGGATGGGTCTAGCACAGATACGCAGTATTTT
CDR3aa: CASSPDGSSTDTQYF

d_gene: .
v_gene: TRBV5-1
abundance: many
j_gene: TRBJ1-2
CDR3nt: TGCGCCAGCAGCGTACAGGGTAACTATGGCTACACCTTC
CDR3aa: CASSVQGNYGYTF

d_gene: .
v_gene: TRBV20-1
abundance: .
j_gene: TRBJ1-3
CDR3nt: TGCAGTGCTAGCCGAGAGGGAGGAAACACCATATATTTT
CDR3aa: CSASREGGNTIYF

d_gene: TRBD1
v_gene: TRBV29-1
abundance: many
j_gene: TRBJ1-2
CDR3nt: TGCAGCGTTGAGGGACAGGGATATAACTATGGCTACACCTTC
CDR3aa: CSVEGQGYNYGYTF

d_gene: .
v_gene: TRBV7-7
abundance: many
j_gene: TRBJ2-1
CDR3nt: TGTGCTAGCAGTCTAAGTGGTGGTAATGAGCAGTTCTTC
CDR3aa: CASSLSGGNEQFF

d_gene: TRBD1
v_gene: TRBV4-2
abundance: .
j_gene: TRBJ1-1
CDR3nt: TGTGCCAGCAGCCAAGGGGGACAGGGGATGAACACTGAAGCTTTCTTT
CDR3aa: CASSQGGQGMNTEAFF

d_gene: .
v_gene: TRBV5-1
abundance: many
j_gene: TRBJ2-3
CDR3nt: TGCGCCAGCCGTGGACAGCCTGTCACAGATACGCAGTATTTT
CDR3aa: CASRGQPVTDTQYF

d_gene: .
v_gene: TRBV5-4
abundance: .
j_gene: TRBJ2-3
CDR3nt: TGTGCCAGCAGCAGACAGCCCACAGATACGCAGTATTTT
CDR3aa: CASSRQPTDTQYF

d_gene: .
v_gene: TRBV4-2
abundance: .
j_gene: TRBJ2-1
CDR3nt: TGTGCCAGCAGCCAAGACGAAGGGACGGGGTACAATGAGCAGTTCTTC
CDR3aa: CASSQDEGTGYNEQFF

d_gene: .
v_gene: TRBV7-6
abundance: medium-sized
j_gene: TRBJ2-6
CDR3nt: TGTGCCAGCACCCCCGGCGGGATATCTGGGGCCAACGTCCTGACTTTC
CDR3aa: CASTPGGISGANVLTF

d_gene: .
v_gene: TRBV7-2
abundance: .
j_gene: TRBJ2-1
CDR3nt: TGTGCCAGCAGCTTAGCAGTCCCAAATGAGCAGTTCTTC
CDR3aa: CASSLAVPNEQFF

d_gene: .
v_gene: TRBV28
abundance: .
j_gene: TRBJ2-4
CDR3nt: TGTGCCAGCAGCCAGACAGCCAAAAACATTCAGTACTTC
CDR3aa: CASSQTAKNIQYF

d_gene: TRBD2
v_gene: TRBV28
abundance: many
j_gene: TRBJ2-3
CDR3nt: TGTGCCAGCAGTAGACCTTATCTTGCTAGCGGGAGAAGCACAGATACGCAGTATTTT
CDR3aa: CASSRPYLASGRSTDTQYF

d_gene: .
v_gene: TRBV6-2/TRBV6-3
abundance: many
j_gene: TRBJ1-5
CDR3nt: TGTGCCCGCTACCTGGAGAAGCCCCAGCATTTT
CDR3aa: CARYLEKPQHF

d_gene: .
v_gene: TRBV12-3/TRBV12-4
abundance: .
j_gene: TRBJ2-3
CDR3nt: TGTGCCAGCATCGCGGGGCAGTCCACAGATACGCAGTATTTT
CDR3aa: CASIAGQSTDTQYF

d_gene: .
v_gene: TRBV11-1
abundance: few
j_gene: TRBJ2-7
CDR3nt: TGTGCCAGCAGCTCCGGGCTAACCTACGAGCAGTACTTC
CDR3aa: CASSSGLTYEQYF

d_gene: .
v_gene: TRBV12-3/TRBV12-4
abundance: .
j_gene: TRBJ2-1
CDR3nt: TGTGCCAGCAGTAAGACAGGTCCAGGCTACAATGAGCAGTTCTTC
CDR3aa: CASSKTGPGYNEQFF

d_gene: .
v_gene: TRBV12-3/TRBV12-4
abundance: many
j_gene: TRBJ2-3
CDR3nt: TGTGCCAGCAGTGGGCTGGGCACAGATACGCAGTATTTT
CDR3aa: CASSGLGTDTQYF

d_gene: TRBD2
v_gene: TRBV24-1
abundance: .
j_gene: TRBJ2-2
CDR3nt: TGTGCCACCAGTGATTTTGCGGGGGGCACCGGGGAGCTGTTTTTT
CDR3aa: CATSDFAGGTGELFF

d_gene: .
v_gene: TRBV12-3/TRBV12-4
abundance: few
j_gene: TRBJ1-5
CDR3nt: TGTGCCAGCAGTTTCGACCGAAATCAGCCCCAGCATTTT
CDR3aa: CASSFDRNQPQHF

d_gene: TRBD2
v_gene: TRBV25-1
abundance: few
j_gene: TRBJ2-1
CDR3nt: TGTGCCAGCAGTGGACTAGCGGGAGGGATTGAGCAGTTCTTC
CDR3aa: CASSGLAGGIEQFF

d_gene: .
v_gene: TRBV6-2/TRBV6-3
abundance: many
j_gene: TRBJ2-6
CDR3nt: TGTGCCAGCAGCCTATCCCGCTCTGGGGCCAACGTCCTGACTTTC
CDR3aa: CASSLSRSGANVLTF